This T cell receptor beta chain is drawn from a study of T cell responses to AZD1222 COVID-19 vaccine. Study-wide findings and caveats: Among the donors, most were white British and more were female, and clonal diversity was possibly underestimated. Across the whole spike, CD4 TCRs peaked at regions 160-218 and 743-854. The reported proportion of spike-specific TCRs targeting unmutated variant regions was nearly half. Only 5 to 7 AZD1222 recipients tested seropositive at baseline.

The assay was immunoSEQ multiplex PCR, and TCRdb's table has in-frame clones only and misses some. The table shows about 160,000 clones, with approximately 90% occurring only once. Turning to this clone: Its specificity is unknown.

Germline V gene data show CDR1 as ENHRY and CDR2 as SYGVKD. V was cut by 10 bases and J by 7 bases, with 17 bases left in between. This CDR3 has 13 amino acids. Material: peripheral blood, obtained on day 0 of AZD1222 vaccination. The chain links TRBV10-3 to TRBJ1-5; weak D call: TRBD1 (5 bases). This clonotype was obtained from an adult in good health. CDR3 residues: CATLPGLGQPQHF. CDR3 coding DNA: TGTGCCACCCTCCCGGGGCTGGGACAGCCCCAGCATTTT.